These 8 T cell receptor beta chains came from one sample sequenced in a study of blood T cell repertoires in COVID-19. The data were produced by immunoSEQ multiplex PCR, yet TCRdb's version contains in-frame clones alone and is incomplete. The repertoire includes over 300,000 clones, 90% of them detected once, and around 6.3% sits in the top ten. The specimen was peripheral blood. The receptors were gathered from a man aged 18-30 years with active or convalescent COVID-19.

This sequence joins TRBV11-2 and TRBJ2-1, with 13 bases aligning to TRBD2. Germline CDR1 SGHAT, CDR2 FQNNGV. The CDR3 is 18 amino acids. Trimming removed 5 bases from V and 7 bases from J; junction bases left unmatched: 14. The CDR3 region has the DNA TGTGCCAGCAGCGCGACTAGCGGGAGGCTCCAATCAGGGAATGAGCAGTTCTTC. Translated: CASSATSGRLQSGNEQFF.

V usage is TRBV7-8 and J usage is TRBJ2-2; 9 bases map to TRBD1. The length of the CDR3 is 17 residues. The trim removed 4 bases at V and 1 base at J, leaving 7 bases unmatched. Germline V gene data show CDR1 as SGHVS and CDR2 as FQNEAQ. The DNA for the CDR3 is TGTGCCAGCAGCTCGTCCGGGACAGGGAAGAACACCGGGGAGCTGTTTTTT. It encodes CASSSSGTGKNTGELFF.

The CDR3 here is CASSERAGGADTQYF. The CDR3 DNA is TGTGCCAGCAGTGAAAGGGCAGGGGGCGCAGATACGCAGTATTTT. The chain employs TRBV6-1 and TRBJ2-3, with 8 bases fitting TRBD1. The CDR3 has 15 amino acids. CDR1 MNHNS and CDR2 SASEGT come from the germline V gene. With 2 bases clipped from V and 4 bases from J, the junction kept 5 bases outside the gene matches.

The V and J genes are TRBV11-2 and TRBJ1-1, with a weak D call TRBD1 (6 bases). The V gene's germline CDR1 is SGHAT and CDR2 FQNNGV. The CDR3 runs to 18 residues. The germline V and J ends were trimmed by 0 bases and 0 bases, with 17 bases remaining between them. The CDR3 region is CASSLDFYRDFLNTEAFF. CDR3 DNA: TGTGCCAGCAGCTTAGATTTTTACAGGGATTTTCTGAACACTGAAGCTTTCTTT. Looking up the rest from reference TRBV11-2 and TRBJ1-1 gives the full variable domain: EAGVAQSPRYKIIEKRQSVAFWCNPISGHATLYWYQQILGQGPKLLIQFQNNGVVDDSQLPKDRFSAERLKGVDSTLKIQPAKLEDSAVYLCASSLDFYRDFLNTEAFFGQGTRLTVV.

V usage is TRBV4-2 and J usage is TRBJ2-5; 8 bases are shared with TRBD2. The germline V gene encodes CDR1 LGHNA and CDR2 YNFKEQ. This CDR3 comprises 16 residues. The V and J ends lost 0 bases and 3 bases, in that order; junction bases with no gene match: 6. The CDR3 here is CASSQDPGLGEETQYF. As DNA, the CDR3 is TGTGCCAGCAGCCAAGATCCGGGACTAGGGGAAGAGACCCAGTACTTC.

The genes are TRBV4-3 and TRBJ1-6; weak D call: TRBD1 (5 bases). V dropped 0 bases and J dropped 5 bases, with 8 bases sitting between them. This CDR3 has 15 residues. Germline-derived CDR1 and CDR2 are LGHNA and YSLEER. This CDR3 is CASSQERRDNSPLHF. CDR3 nucleotides: TGCGCCAGCAGCCAAGAGCGCAGGGATAATTCACCCCTCCACTTT.

A word on this clone: Other DNA sequences within the sample encode an identical CDR3. This chain links TRBV19 with TRBJ1-5, with D maybe TRBD1 (6 bases). Deletions cut 6 bases from V and 4 bases from J, with 10 bases between. The CDR3 is 13 residues long. Germline-derived CDR1 and CDR2 are LNHDA and SQIVND (reference sequence). Here the CDR3 DNA reads TGTGCCAGTAGCGCAACAGGGAATCAGCCCCAGCATTTT. This sequence encodes CASSATGNQPQHF.

The J gene is TRBJ1-5, the V gene TRBV2; D is unresolved. Germline V gives CDR1 SNHLY, CDR2 FYNNEI. Trimming left V 6 bases short and J 4 bases short, with 10 bases between. This CDR3 region has 13 residues. DNA of the CDR3: TGTGCCAGCAGGGGCTCTGATAATCAGCCCCAGCATTTT. This codes for CASRGSDNQPQHF.